These 24 T cell receptor beta chains were sequenced from one sample in a study of graft-versus-host responses after intestinal transplantation. These receptors have no identified antigens. Method: immunoSEQ multiplex PCR; TCRdb's copy keeps in-frame clones and lacks some. Of 39,000 or so clones listed, about 93% are singletons. Specimen: unstimulated CD8+ T cells sorted from spleen or lymph node cells, collected before transplant. These TCRs come from a human donor who was the organ donor for an intestinal transplant.

V gene TRBV19 combines with J gene TRBJ2-7; D possibly corresponds to TRBD2 (6 bases). This CDR3 has 15 amino acids. CDR1 LNHDA and CDR2 SQIVND come from the germline V gene (reference sequence). Deletions cut 4 bases from V and 3 bases from J, with 16 bases between. The CDR3 nucleotides read TGTGCCAGTAGTAGTGCTAGCGCCCCCATCTACGAGCAGTACTTC. Translated: CASSSASAPIYEQYF.

The V and J genes are TRBV4-2 and TRBJ2-7; 8 bases agree with TRBD2. V shed 1 base, J shed 2 bases, and the junction held 7 bases outside the gene matches. Germline lookup yields CDR1 LGHNA and CDR2 YNFKEQ. CDR3 length: 16 amino acids. As DNA, the CDR3 is TGTGCCAGCAGCCAAGTTGGGCGGGAGGTAGCCTACGAGCAGTACTTC. This translates into CASSQVGREVAYEQYF.

The V call is TRBV4-3, the J call TRBJ1-1; TRBD1 might be the D (6 bases). Between the trimmed V and J ends, which lost 4 bases and 1 base, there was a span of 13 bases. This CDR3 region has 15 residues. The germline gives CDR1 LGHNA, CDR2 YSLEER. CDR3 DNA sequence: TGCGCCAGCAGCCGAAGGACAGCGGGGAACACTGAAGCTTTCTTT. This codes for CASSRRTAGNTEAFF.

The chain has TRBV9 and TRBJ2-3, with D perhaps TRBD2 (6 bases). V shed 3 bases and J shed 2 bases, with 13 bases lying between them. Germline CDR1 reads SGDLS; CDR2 reads YYNGEE. The CDR3 has 15 amino acids. DNA of the CDR3: TGTGCCAGCAGCGCTGGGGCGCGGGACACAGATACGCAGTATTTT. Translating it yields CASSAGARDTDTQYF.

V and J are TRBV7-8 and TRBJ2-7, with 9 bases identical to TRBD1. Germline V gene data show CDR1 as SGHVS and CDR2 as FQNEAQ. V lost 10 bases, J lost 0 bases, and 4 bases stayed unmatched. This CDR3 region has 13 residues. As DNA, the CDR3 is TGTGCCACCACAGGGGGCAGCTCCTACGAGCAGTACTTC. Translated: CATTGGSSYEQYF.

The count of this clone is one. The chain links TRBV6-4 to TRBJ2-1; the match to TRBD2 covers 10 bases. This CDR3 has 16 residues. V shed 3 bases, J shed 4 bases, and the junction held 6 bases outside the gene matches. Germline V gene sequence: CDR1 MRHNA, CDR2 SNTAGT. CDR3 residues: CASSEASGSLYNEQFF. The CDR3 DNA reads as TGTGCCAGCAGTGAGGCTAGCGGGAGCTTATACAATGAGCAGTTCTTC.

The chain has TRBV15 and TRBJ1-4; D may be TRBD1 (5 bases). This CDR3 has 13 residues. The ends were cut back, 5 bases at V and 8 bases at J, with 12 bases in the middle. CDR1 is LNHNV, CDR2 YYDKDF, per germline (reference sequence). The CDR3 spells CATSFRQNEKLFF. The CDR3 bases are TGTGCCACCAGCTTCCGACAGAACGAAAAACTGTTTTTT.

Concerning this clone: The same CDR3 is also encoded by other DNA sequences in this sample. This chain joins TRBV9 and TRBJ1-5, with 7 bases that match TRBD1. Germline values: CDR1 SGDLS, CDR2 YYNGEE. CDR3 size: 16 residues. Germline trimming cut 0 bases from V and 4 bases from J; bases unmatched to any gene: 7. CDR3 region: CASSVGRGGWNQPQHF. In DNA form, the CDR3 reads TGTGCCAGCAGCGTAGGCAGGGGGGGGTGGAATCAGCCCCAGCATTTT.

V gene TRBV7-6 combines with J gene TRBJ1-1; tentative D call: TRBD1 (5 bases). Germline V gives CDR1 SGHVS, CDR2 FNYEAQ. This CDR3 has 16 amino acids. Trimming took off 3 bases at V and 1 base at J, with 15 bases between the two ends. CDR3 DNA: TGTGCCAGCAGCTTGCAGGGCGGCCTCGGGAACACTGAAGCTTTCTTT. Protein product: CASSLQGGLGNTEAFF.

V is TRBV27 and J is TRBJ2-1; TRBD2 matches 7 bases. This CDR3 contains 13 residues. Germline loops: CDR1 MNHEY, CDR2 SMNVEV (reference sequence). V lost 5 bases and J lost 2; bases outside the gene matches: 0. The chain's CDR3 is CASSSGAYNEQFF. The CDR3 coding sequence is TGTGCCAGCAGTAGCGGGGCCTACAATGAGCAGTTCTTC.

This sequence joins TRBV4-3 and TRBJ1-2; 8 positions agree with TRBD1. Germline CDR1 LGHNA, CDR2 YSLEER. J was trimmed by 5 bases and V by 0 bases; bases with no gene match: 11. This CDR3 region has 17 residues. The CDR3 coding sequence is TGCGCCAGCAGCCAAGATAGACTAGGACAGGGAGGGTATGGCTACACCTTC. Its protein is CASSQDRLGQGGYGYTF.

As regards this clone: One end of the junction fails to match germline, which may point to a read error. The rearrangement links TRBV19 to TRBJ2-4; 10 nucleotides align to TRBD1. This CDR3 is built from 16 residues. The germline V gene has CDR1 LNHDA and CDR2 SQIVND (reference sequence). CDR3 sequence (DNA): TGTGCCCGTAGTTGGGGACAGGGGATGGAGGGGGGCATTCAGTACTTC. It translates to CARSWGQGMEGGIQYF.

The V gene is TRBV7-8, the J gene TRBJ1-1; maybe TRBD1 (5 bases). This CDR3 comprises 16 residues. CDR1 is SGHVS, CDR2 FQNEAQ, per germline. The germline V and J ends were trimmed by 5 bases and 4 bases, with 20 bases remaining between them. CDR3 nucleotide sequence: TGTGCCAGCAGCATCCCCGAGGCAGGGTTAAGCACTGAAGCTTTCTTT. It yields the protein CASSIPEAGLSTEAFF.

V and J are TRBV13 and TRBJ2-3; TRBD2 aligns across 12 bases. CDR1 and CDR2 (germline): PRHDT, FYEKMQ (reference sequence). Trimming cost V 5 bases and J 5 bases; bases outside gene matches: 17. The CDR3 contains 19 residues. The CDR3 nucleotides read TGTGCCAGCAGCACTAGGACTAGCGGGACCAAGTATAATAAAGATACGCAGTATTTT. Its translation: CASSTRTSGTKYNKDTQYF.

This chain links TRBV19 with TRBJ2-3; 11 positions match TRBD2. The CDR3 is 19 residues long. The V and J ends lost 1 base and 0 bases, in that order; junction bases with no gene match: 9. The germline CDR1 and CDR2 sequences are LNHDA and SQIVND (reference sequence). The CDR3 sequence: CASSIVGTSGSPSTDTQYF. The CDR3 DNA follows: TGTGCCAGTAGTATAGTAGGCACTAGCGGGAGTCCTAGCACAGATACGCAGTATTTT.

The chain couples TRBV6-1 to TRBJ1-2, with 7 bases lining up with TRBD1. The ends lost 8 bases at V and 2 bases at J; junction bases unmatched: 11. Germline lookup yields CDR1 MNHNS and CDR2 SASEGT. The CDR3 sequence is 15 residues long. Here the CDR3 DNA reads TGTGCCAGCCGGCGATGGACAGGACAAAACTATGGCTACACCTTC. This codes for CASRRWTGQNYGYTF.

CDR3 coding DNA: TGTGCCAGCAGTTTATTTCTTAGCCAAGAGACCCAGTACTTC. The encoded protein is CASSLFLSQETQYF. V is TRBV28 and J is TRBJ2-5, with D uncertain. The V gene's germline CDR1 is MDHEN and CDR2 SYDVKM. The CDR3 has 14 residues. The ends were cut back, 1 base at V and 1 base at J, with 7 bases in the middle.

This sequence joins TRBV7-9 and TRBJ2-5; maybe TRBD2 (6 bases). The V gene's germline CDR1 is SEHNR and CDR2 FQNEAQ (reference sequence). The CDR3 extends over 15 amino acids. V was clipped by 4 bases and J by 2 bases, with 14 bases between them. The DNA for the CDR3 is TGTGCCAGCAGCTACGGACGGGGGTTGCAAGAGACCCAGTACTTC. This sequence encodes CASSYGRGLQETQYF.

A note on this clone: The junction shows a germline mismatch at one end, possibly a read error. The chain links TRBV6-5 to TRBJ1-2; the D is unclear. The CDR3 spans 14 residues. CDR1 and CDR2 (germline): MNHEY, SVGAGI. The CDR3 spells CASSYAPTDYSYTF. CDR3 nucleotides: TGTGCCAGCAGTTACGCACCGACCGACTATAGCTACACCTTC.

The chain has TRBV19 and TRBJ2-1; D is possibly TRBD1 or TRBD2 (5 bases each). The CDR3 contains 13 residues. The V gene lost 0 bases and the J gene lost 10 bases, with 10 bases spanning the gap. Looked up from germline, CDR1 is LNHDA and CDR2 is SQIVND (reference sequence). This chain's CDR3 is CASSIDAGTEQFF. CDR3 coding DNA: TGTGCCAGTAGTATAGACGCCGGGACCGAGCAGTTCTTC.

V gene TRBV6-1 combines with J gene TRBJ2-7, with TRBD2 matching over 10 bases. V shed 7 bases, J shed 4 bases, and the junction held 7 bases outside the gene matches. Germline CDR1 MNHNS, CDR2 SASEGT. This CDR3 spans 14 amino acids. CDR3 nucleotides: TGTGCCAGCATCGAACTAGCGGGGATTTACGAGCAGTACTTC. Its protein is CASIELAGIYEQYF.

The rearrangement links TRBV7-8 to TRBJ2-7, with TRBD2 matching over 11 bases. Germline-derived CDR1 and CDR2 are SGHVS and FQNEAQ. Unmatched junction bases numbered 5, after V lost 1 base and J lost 3 bases. This CDR3 region has 16 residues. CDR3 bases: TGTGCCAGCAGCTTAGGACTACTAGCGGGGGACTACGAGCAGTACTTC. Protein product: CASSLGLLAGDYEQYF.

This clone was detected once. The chain's CDR3 is CASSLSLPGGNNQPQHF. CDR3 sequence (DNA): TGTGCCAGCAGTTTATCGTTGCCAGGGGGGAACAATCAGCCCCAGCATTTT. The V gene is TRBV27, the J gene TRBJ1-5; 7 nucleotides line up with TRBD1. V was pared by 0 bases and J by 3 bases, with 8 bases of the junction left unmatched. Germline CDR1 is MNHEY and CDR2 is SMNVEV (reference sequence). The CDR3 loop spans 17 amino acids.

The chain is built from TRBV5-8 and TRBJ2-1; D gene ambiguous. The V end lost 4 bases, the J end lost 0 bases, and 20 bases lay between the germline ends. The CDR3 runs to 18 residues. CDR1 is SGHTS, CDR2 YDEGEE, per germline. CDR3 loop: CASSLLARLLSSYNEQFF. CDR3 coding DNA: TGTGCCAGCAGCCTACTTGCTCGCCTATTGAGCTCCTACAATGAGCAGTTCTTC.